Below, 4 T cell receptor beta chains from the same sample are listed, as sequenced in a study of blood T cell repertoires in COVID-19. Clones were sequenced by immunoSEQ multiplex PCR, and TCRdb holds only the in-frame ones, with some missing. The sample contains 350,000 to 400,000 clones, approximately 93% of which appear only once. The source material was PBMCs or T cells enriched from blood (not recorded which). The receptors stem from a woman aged 40 to 49 who had been exposed to COVID-19.

This chain uses TRBV19 with TRBJ1-3; D is ambiguous. V lost 8 bases, J lost 0 bases, and 20 bases lay in between. Germline V gene lookup returns CDR1 LNHDA and CDR2 SQIVND (reference sequence). CDR3 length: 17 residues. For the CDR3, the DNA is TGTGCCAGTCTATCCTACATCGGCCGCGGCTCTGGAAACACCATATATTTT. Its translation: CASLSYIGRGSGNTIYF.

V is TRBV5-4 and J is TRBJ1-1, with no clear D. The CDR3 covers 13 residues. The V gene lost 5 bases and the J gene lost 1 base, with 9 bases spanning the gap. The germline V gene encodes CDR1 SGHNT and CDR2 YYREEE (reference sequence). The CDR3 nucleotides are TGTGCCAGCAGGGCCTCTGGGAACACTGAAGCTTTCTTT. It codes for CASRASGNTEAFF.

The rearrangement joins TRBV12-3 or TRBV12-4 to TRBJ1-1, with D possibly matching TRBD1 (5 bases). CDR3 size: 13 residues. The V end lost 2 bases, the J end lost 7 bases, and 11 bases lay between the germline ends. CDR3 amino acids: CASSLRAGGEAFF. The CDR3 bases are TGTGCCAGCAGTTTAAGGGCCGGGGGTGAAGCTTTCTTT.

This clone was counted ten times or more. This chain connects TRBV5-4 to TRBJ2-2; 7 bases agree with TRBD2. V shed 4 bases and J 6 bases; nucleotides not matched to a gene: 9. This CDR3 comprises 15 residues. Germline V gene sequence: CDR1 SGHNT, CDR2 YYREEE (reference sequence). The CDR3 bases are TGTGCCAGCAGCCGCGGGAGTGGATTTGCCGGGGAGCTGTTTTTT. Translation gives CASSRGSGFAGELFF.